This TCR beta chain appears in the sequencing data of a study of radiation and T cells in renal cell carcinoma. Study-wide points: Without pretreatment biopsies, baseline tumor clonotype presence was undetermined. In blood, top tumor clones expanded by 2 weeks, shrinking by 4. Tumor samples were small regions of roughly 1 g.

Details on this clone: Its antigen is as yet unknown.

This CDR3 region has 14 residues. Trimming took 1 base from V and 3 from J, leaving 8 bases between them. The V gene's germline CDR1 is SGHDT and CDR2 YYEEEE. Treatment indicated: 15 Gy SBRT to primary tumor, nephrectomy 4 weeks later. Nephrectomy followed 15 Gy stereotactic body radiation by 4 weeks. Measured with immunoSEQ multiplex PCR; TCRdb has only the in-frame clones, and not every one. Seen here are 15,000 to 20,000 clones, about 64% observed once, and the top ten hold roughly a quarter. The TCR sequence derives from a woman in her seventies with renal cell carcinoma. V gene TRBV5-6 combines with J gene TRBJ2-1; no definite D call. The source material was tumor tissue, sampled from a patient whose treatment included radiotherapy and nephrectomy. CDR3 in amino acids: CASSLPGVYNEQFF. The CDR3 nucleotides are TGTGCCAGCAGCTTGCCCGGTGTCTACAATGAGCAGTTCTTC.